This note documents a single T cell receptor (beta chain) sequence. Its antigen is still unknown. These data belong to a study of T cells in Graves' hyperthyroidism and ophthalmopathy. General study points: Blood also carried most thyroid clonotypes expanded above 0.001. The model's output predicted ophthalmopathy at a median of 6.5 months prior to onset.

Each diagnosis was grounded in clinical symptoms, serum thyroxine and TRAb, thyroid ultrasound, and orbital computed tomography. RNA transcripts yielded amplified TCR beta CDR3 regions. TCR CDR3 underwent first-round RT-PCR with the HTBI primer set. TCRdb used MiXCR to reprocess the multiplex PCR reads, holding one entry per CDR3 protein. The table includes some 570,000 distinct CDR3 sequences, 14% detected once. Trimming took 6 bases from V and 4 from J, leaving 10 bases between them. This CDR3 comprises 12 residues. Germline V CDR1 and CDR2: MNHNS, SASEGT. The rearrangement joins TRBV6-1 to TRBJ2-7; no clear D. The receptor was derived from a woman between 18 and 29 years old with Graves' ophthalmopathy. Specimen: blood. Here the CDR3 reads CASSPAPYEQYF. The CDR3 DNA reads TGTGCCAGCAGCCCAGCGCCGTACGAGCAGTACTTC.